These 25 T cell receptor beta chains were sequenced from one sample in a study of OX40 agonist ivuxolimab in advanced cancers. The protocol was immunoSEQ multiplex PCR, while the TCRdb copy is restricted to in-frame clones and leaves out a portion. The sample includes about 51,000 clones, about 80% of them seen just once. Sequencing was performed on CD4+ or CD8+ T cells sorted from blood, taken in a trial of the OX40 agonist ivuxolimab. These receptors all stem from an adult with an advanced solid tumor such as melanoma, head and neck, liver or kidney cancer.

The rearrangement joins TRBV4-1 to TRBJ2-3; 13 positions agree with TRBD2. CDR3 length: 17 residues. Germline loops: CDR1 MGHRA, CDR2 YSYEKL. V was pared by 1 base and J by 7 bases, with 8 bases of the junction left unmatched. Here the CDR3 reads CASSQGPTSGGTNTQYF. The CDR3 DNA sequence: TGCGCCAGCAGCCAAGGCCCGACTAGCGGGGGGACGAATACGCAGTATTTT.

The chain employs TRBV19 and TRBJ1-1; TRBD1 might be the D (5 bases). Trimming removed 5 bases at V and 11 bases at J, with 9 bases between. The germline gives CDR1 LNHDA, CDR2 SQIVND (reference sequence). CDR3 length: 10 amino acids. CDR3 in DNA: TGTGCCAGTAGTCCCGGGGGGGCTTTCTTT. As protein: CASSPGGAFF.

The chain carries TRBV4-3 and TRBJ2-2, with TRBD1 identical over 8 bases. CDR3 size: 14 residues. In germline, CDR1 is LGHNA, CDR2 YSLEER. J was trimmed by 1 base and V by 7 bases; bases with no gene match: 2. In DNA form, the CDR3 reads TGCGCCAGCAAACAGGGGGAGAACACCGGGGAGCTGTTTTTT. Amino acids: CASKQGENTGELFF.

This clone was recorded a few times. The V call is TRBV5-4, the J call TRBJ1-6; D possibly corresponds to TRBD1 (6 bases). The CDR3 is made up of 14 amino acids. Per germline, CDR1 SGHNT and CDR2 YYREEE (reference sequence). V was clipped by 1 base and J by 7 bases, with 9 bases between them. CDR3 sequence (DNA): TGTGCCAGCAGCTTGAACAGGGCCAATTCACCCCTCCACTTT. Translating gives CASSLNRANSPLHF. The variable domain in full, completed from reference TRBV5-4 and TRBJ1-6, reads ETGVTQSPTHLIKTRGQQVTLRCSSQSGHNTVSWYQQALGQGPQFIFQYYREEENGRGNFPPRFSGLQFPNYSSELNVNALELDDSALYLCASSLNRANSPLHFGNGTRLTVT.

The table lists this clone with a few counts. The sample contains more than one DNA sequence encoding this CDR3. The gene calls are TRBV6-1 and TRBJ1-5; the D gene is possibly TRBD1 (6 bases). Germline V gene lookup returns CDR1 MNHNS and CDR2 SASEGT. With 0 bases removed from V and 4 bases from J, the gap between germline ends came to 10 bases. The CDR3 covers 15 residues. CDR3 DNA: TGTGCCAGCAGTGAAGCAGGACAGCAGAATCAGCCCCAGCATTTT. Its protein product is CASSEAGQQNQPQHF.

Only one count was recorded for this clone. In DNA form, the CDR3 reads TGTGCCAGCAGCCCCTGGGCTAGCGGGGGGGGAGATACGCAGTATTTT. Encoded protein: CASSPWASGGGDTQYF. The gene calls are TRBV5-6 and TRBJ2-3, with 12 positions matching TRBD2. CDR1 and CDR2 from the germline V gene are SGHDT and YYEEEE. The V gene end was trimmed by 4 bases and the J gene end by 5 bases; junction bases not matched to a gene: 8. This CDR3 is built from 16 residues.

This chain links TRBV10-3 with TRBJ2-1; a weak D match, TRBD2 (6 bases). The V gene lost 11 bases and the J gene lost 7 bases, with 15 bases spanning the gap. Germline V gene sequence: CDR1 ENHRY, CDR2 SYGVKD. The CDR3 covers 12 residues. Here the CDR3 DNA reads TGTGCCCTTGGTGCCGGGACTAATGAGCAGTTCTTC. Its protein product is CALGAGTNEQFF.

The chain is built from TRBV2 and TRBJ2-2; 10 nucleotides agree with TRBD1. Unmatched junction bases numbered 6, after V lost 8 bases and J lost 0 bases. The CDR3 is made up of 16 amino acids. Germline V gene data show CDR1 as SNHLY and CDR2 as FYNNEI. The CDR3 spells CASRPGTGANTGELFF. The DNA for the CDR3 is TGTGCCAGCCGCCCTGGGACAGGGGCGAACACCGGGGAGCTGTTTTTT.

V is TRBV18 and J is TRBJ1-5; a weak D match, TRBD1 (5 bases). This CDR3 comprises 15 residues. Trimming pared 6 bases from V and 1 base from J, leaving 13 bases between. Looked up from germline, CDR1 is KGHSH and CDR2 is LQKENI. The CDR3 is CASSGGAGSNQPQHF. CDR3 nucleotides: TGTGCCAGCTCGGGAGGGGCCGGGAGCAATCAGCCCCAGCATTTT. Variable domain in full (rest from reference TRBV18 and TRBJ1-5): NAGVMQNPRHLVRRRGQEARLRCSPMKGHSHVYWYRQLPEEGLKFMVYLQKENIIDESGMPKERFSAEFPKEGPSILRIQQVVRGDSAAYFCASSGGAGSNQPQHFGDGTRLSIL.

The chain uses TRBV7-2 and TRBJ2-7, with TRBD2 as a possible D gene (6 bases). CDR3 length equals 17 residues. Trimming removed 1 base from V and 1 base from J, with 17 bases in between. Germline CDR1 is SGHTA and CDR2 is FQGNSA. The CDR3 sequence: CASSLGFSGTPSYEQYF. In DNA form, the CDR3 reads TGTGCCAGCAGCTTAGGTTTTTCGGGGACTCCTTCCTACGAGCAGTACTTC.

The CDR3 sequence: CASGPGTASTDTQYF. In DNA, the CDR3 is TGCGCCAGCGGTCCCGGGACAGCCAGCACAGATACGCAGTATTTT. The chain joins TRBV5-1 to TRBJ2-3; 7 bases map to TRBD1. The CDR3 loop spans 15 amino acids. V was pared by 7 bases and J by 0 bases, with 8 bases of the junction left unmatched. In germline, CDR1 is SGHRS, CDR2 YFSETQ.

The chain joins TRBV5-1 to TRBJ2-1, with TRBD2 matching 10 bases. V shed 4 bases, J shed 1 base, and the junction held 17 bases outside the gene matches. Germline V gene sequence: CDR1 SGHRS, CDR2 YFSETQ. This CDR3 contains 20 residues. DNA for the CDR3: TGCGCCAGCAGCCAGCCTCCCAGCGGGGGGGCCCGTGGGTCCTACAATGAGCAGTTCTTC. The encoded protein is CASSQPPSGGARGSYNEQFF.

The chain links TRBV2 to TRBJ1-3; the D gene is possibly TRBD1 (6 bases). The V end lost 6 bases, the J end lost 2 bases, and 17 bases lay between the germline ends. The CDR3 totals 16 residues. Germline V gives CDR1 SNHLY, CDR2 FYNNEI. DNA of the CDR3: TGTGCCAGCAGGGGCGACAGGACCCCAGCTGGAAACACCATATATTTT. This translates into CASRGDRTPAGNTIYF.

The V call is TRBV4-1, the J call TRBJ1-3, with D unresolved. This CDR3 is built from 16 residues. V dropped 1 base and J dropped 2 bases, with 12 bases sitting between them. Germline CDR1 reads MGHRA; CDR2 reads YSYEKL. CDR3 coding DNA: TGCGCCAGCAGCCAAGTTTATCCTATCGCTGGAAACACCATATATTTT. Its translation: CASSQVYPIAGNTIYF.

The chain employs TRBV25-1 and TRBJ1-2; D ambiguous. The CDR3 runs to 12 residues. The V end lost 4 bases, the J end lost 4 bases, and 7 bases lay between the germline ends. The germline V gene has CDR1 MGHDK and CDR2 SYGVNS. The CDR3 protein is CASSASTYGYTF. As DNA, the CDR3 is TGTGCCAGCAGTGCAAGTACCTATGGCTACACCTTC.

This clone was seen a few times. V usage is TRBV21-1 and J usage is TRBJ1-1. TRBV21-1 is noted as a pseudogene. The CDR3 length is 14 residues. As DNA, the CDR3 is TGTGCCAGCAGCAATCCCCTGGTCGACACTGAAGCTTTCTTT. As protein: CASSNPLVDTEAFF.

The V call is TRBV5-1, the J call TRBJ2-7; D may correspond to TRBD1 or TRBD2 (5 bases each). The CDR3 has 16 residues. Trimming shortened V by 0 bases and J by 4 bases, and 17 bases separated the two germline ends. Germline V CDR1 and CDR2: SGHRS, YFSETQ. The CDR3 sequence: CASSLEPEMRGYEQYF. DNA of the CDR3: TGCGCCAGCAGCTTGGAGCCAGAGATGAGGGGATACGAGCAGTACTTC.

The gene calls are TRBV7-2 and TRBJ2-7; 7 bases map to TRBD2. Trimming cost V 1 base and J 0 bases; bases outside gene matches: 9. The CDR3 is made up of 17 amino acids. The germline V gene encodes CDR1 SGHTA and CDR2 FQGNSA. The CDR3 DNA is TGTGCCAGCAGCTTAGGGCCACTAGCGAGGAGCTCCTACGAGCAGTACTTC. It yields the protein CASSLGPLARSSYEQYF.

This chain joins TRBV6-1 and TRBJ2-3; the match to TRBD2 covers 7 bases. The CDR3 runs 15 residues. The junction had 2 bases not matched to a gene; V was cut back by 2 bases and J by 0 bases. Germline V lookup: CDR1 MNHNS, CDR2 SASEGT. The chain's CDR3 is CASSERAGSTDTQYF. DNA for the CDR3: TGTGCCAGCAGTGAACGAGCGGGGAGCACAGATACGCAGTATTTT.

The rearrangement uses TRBV5-1 and TRBJ2-1; 8 nucleotides align to TRBD2. Germline V lookup: CDR1 SGHRS, CDR2 YFSETQ. V lost 0 bases to trimming and J lost 8 bases; unmatched junction nucleotides: 4. The CDR3 is 14 residues long. The CDR3: CASSLVSGGDEQFF. The CDR3 nucleotides are TGCGCCAGCAGCTTGGTTTCCGGGGGGGATGAGCAGTTCTTC.

This clone was picked up one time. The J gene is TRBJ1-2, the V gene TRBV6-5; 9 nucleotides match TRBD1. The trim removed 0 bases at V and 2 bases at J, leaving 1 base unmatched. The CDR3 loop spans 15 amino acids. Per germline, CDR1 MNHEY and CDR2 SVGAGI. The CDR3 DNA sequence: TGTGCCAGCAGTTACTCCGGACAGGGGAACTATGGCTACACCTTC. Amino acids: CASSYSGQGNYGYTF.

The chain employs TRBV4-3 and TRBJ2-5, with 14 positions matching TRBD2. Trimming cost V 0 bases and J 3 bases; bases outside gene matches: 6. The CDR3 runs 18 residues. Germline V gene data show CDR1 as LGHNA and CDR2 as YSLEER. The DNA of the CDR3 is TGCGCCAGCAGCCAAGAGGCCCCGGGACTAGCGGGGGAAGAGACCCAGTACTTC. Residues: CASSQEAPGLAGEETQYF.

This clone came up once. The rearrangement uses TRBV5-3 and TRBJ1-3; the D is unclear. TRBV5-3 falls under the ORF class, with uncertain function. CDR3 length: 11 residues. V gave up 6 bases and J gave up 8 bases, with 9 bases separating them. CDR3 sequence reads: CARMVLDTIYF. As DNA, the CDR3 is TGTGCCAGAATGGTACTGGACACCATATATTTT.

A single count supports this clone. This chain connects TRBV5-4 to TRBJ2-7; TRBD1 might be the D (5 bases). V was trimmed by 4 bases and J by 8 bases, leaving 16 bases between them. The CDR3 contains 13 residues. CDR1 is SGHNT, CDR2 YYREEE, per germline (reference sequence). The CDR3 region has the DNA TGTGCCAGCAGCGCCGGTGCACAGGTTCAGCAGTACTTC. Translating it yields CASSAGAQVQQYF. The complete variable domain, with remaining parts taken from reference TRBV5-4 and TRBJ2-7, reads ETGVTQSPTHLIKTRGQQVTLRCSSQSGHNTVSWYQQALGQGPQFIFQYYREEENGRGNFPPRFSGLQFPNYSSELNVNALELDDSALYLCASSAGAQVQQYFGPGTRLTVT.

The rearrangement joins TRBV7-6 to TRBJ1-3, with 7 bases lining up with TRBD1. CDR3 length: 16 amino acids. CDR1 is SGHVS and CDR2 is FNYEAQ in the germline V gene. The junction had 5 bases not matched to a gene; V was cut back by 3 bases and J by 0 bases. The CDR3 DNA follows: TGTGCCAGCAGCTTGGGACAGTTCTTCTCTGGAAACACCATATATTTT. Protein product: CASSLGQFFSGNTIYF.